The 21 T cell receptor beta chains presented below share a single source sample, sequenced in a study of memory CD4+ T cells and cytomegalovirus serostatus. Single viable CD3+CD4+CD8-CD45RO+ cells were sorted as the memory CD4+ T cells. Sequenced by immunoSEQ multiplex PCR; TCRdb stores in-frame clones only, minus some. This sample yields about 40,000 clones, of which roughly 79% are seen a single time; roughly 0.5% belongs to the top ten. The sample taken for sequencing was memory CD4+ T cells from blood. The receptors stem from an adult in good health and CMV-seronegative.

The V gene is TRBV6-1, the J gene TRBJ1-6; no reliable D call. Germline V gene lookup returns CDR1 MNHNS and CDR2 SASEGT. The germline V and J ends were trimmed by 8 bases and 7 bases, with 12 bases remaining between them. This CDR3 has 13 residues. In nucleotides, the CDR3 is TGTGCCAGCGGTTGGGGAACAAATTCACCCCTCCACTTT. Translated, it gives CASGWGTNSPLHF.

There are a few counts of this clone. CDR3 DNA sequence: TGTGCCAGCAGTACAGGGGCTGGTGGCTACACCTTC. As protein: CASSTGAGGYTF. The genes are TRBV6-1 and TRBJ1-2; 7 bases map to TRBD1. V gave up 5 bases and J gave up 7 bases; unmatched junction bases: 4. The CDR3 sequence is 12 residues long. The germline V gene encodes CDR1 MNHNS and CDR2 SASEGT.

This chain links TRBV7-9 with TRBJ2-7; TRBD2 aligns across 8 bases. J was trimmed by 2 bases and V by 5 bases; bases with no gene match: 8. There are 15 residues in the CDR3. The germline gives CDR1 SEHNR, CDR2 FQNEAQ (reference sequence). CDR3 nucleotide sequence: TGTGCCAGCAGCCAAGCGGGGGCGGCTCCCTACGAGCAGTACTTC. Protein sequence: CASSQAGAAPYEQYF.

V gene TRBV7-9 combines with J gene TRBJ1-1, with D perhaps TRBD1 (6 bases). The length of the CDR3 is 14 residues. The V gene's germline CDR1 is SEHNR and CDR2 FQNEAQ (reference sequence). V was clipped by 4 bases and J by 6 bases, with 15 bases between them. DNA of the CDR3: TGTGCCAGCAGCTATAGGGGGGCCGGAGCTGAAGCTTTCTTT. Translation: CASSYRGAGAEAFF.

The genes are TRBV18 and TRBJ1-5; 10 nucleotides align to TRBD1. The CDR3 is 15 residues long. Germline CDR1 and CDR2: KGHSH and LQKENI. V lost 8 bases, J lost 7 bases, and 11 bases stayed unmatched. This CDR3 reads CASAVYGQGVQPQHF. CDR3 nucleotides: TGTGCCAGCGCGGTATATGGACAGGGGGTCCAGCCCCAGCATTTT.

The J gene is TRBJ2-2, the V gene TRBV4-2; D is uncertain. The V gene lost 0 bases and the J gene lost 9 bases, with 20 bases spanning the gap. Germline CDR1 is LGHNA and CDR2 is YNFKEQ. The CDR3 spans 17 residues. The CDR3 DNA follows: TGTGCCAGCAGCCAAGATCTAACCTATAACTGGAACAGGGAGCTGTTTTTT. It specifies CASSQDLTYNWNRELFF.

The chain combines TRBV19 with TRBJ1-2; possibly TRBD1 for D (5 bases). The CDR3 is 14 amino acids. Germline loops: CDR1 LNHDA, CDR2 SQIVND (reference sequence). Trimming took off 7 bases at V and 6 bases at J, with 18 bases between the two ends. The CDR3 region is CASTAGRTANGYTF. The CDR3, as DNA: TGTGCCAGTACCGCAGGGAGGACGGCAAATGGCTACACCTTC.

The chain links TRBV6-1 to TRBJ1-2; TRBD1 matches at 8 bases. The CDR3 sequence is 14 residues long. Germline assignment: CDR1 MNHNS and CDR2 SASEGT. V lost 10 bases and J lost 5; bases outside the gene matches: 12. CDR3 sequence reads: CATRYGTGQYGYTF. The CDR3 nucleotides read TGTGCCACTCGATATGGGACAGGACAGTATGGCTACACCTTC.

The chain recombines TRBV5-1 with TRBJ1-6; D gene ambiguous. Trimming removed 0 bases from V and 7 bases from J, with 5 bases in between. The CDR3 covers 13 residues. Germline V gene data show CDR1 as SGHRS and CDR2 as YFSETQ. CDR3 DNA: TGCGCCAGCAGCTTGGGACGGAATTCACCCCTCCACTTT. Its translation: CASSLGRNSPLHF.

This chain connects TRBV30 to TRBJ2-3, with TRBD2 as a possible D gene (6 bases). Trimming left V 2 bases short and J 9 bases short, with 12 bases between. CDR3 length: 12 residues. Germline V lookup: CDR1 GTSNPN, CDR2 SVGIG (reference sequence). The CDR3 DNA reads TGTGCCTGGAGTACGGGGGAGTGGACGCAGTATTTT. It encodes CAWSTGEWTQYF.

V gene TRBV5-5 combines with J gene TRBJ2-6; D is unclear. The CDR3 loop spans 16 amino acids. V was trimmed by 1 base and J by 0 bases, leaving 8 bases between them. The germline V gene has CDR1 SGHKS and CDR2 YYEKEE (reference sequence). CDR3 nucleotide sequence: TGTGCCAGCAGCTTGACATTGAGCTCTGGGGCCAACGTCCTGACTTTC. It translates to CASSLTLSSGANVLTF.

The J gene is TRBJ2-5, the V gene TRBV7-9; the match to TRBD1 covers 9 bases. The J call may be faulty, since TRBJ2-7 better matches the DNA end. Germline V lookup: CDR1 SEHNR, CDR2 FQNEAQ (reference sequence). This CDR3 has 12 residues. CDR3 nucleotide sequence: TGTGCCAGCGGGACAGGGCCCTACGAGCAGTACTTC. Protein product: CASGTGPYEQYF.

V is TRBV30 and J is TRBJ1-6; 8 nucleotides match TRBD1. J gave up 0 bases and V 0 bases, and 4 bases lay outside the gene matches. Germline-derived CDR1 and CDR2 are GTSNPN and SVGIG (reference sequence). The CDR3 extends over 17 amino acids. The CDR3 sequence: CAWSVNRGSSYNSPLHF. The CDR3 coding sequence is TGTGCCTGGAGTGTAAACAGGGGGAGCTCCTATAATTCACCCCTCCACTTT.

The chain couples TRBV10-3 to TRBJ2-1; no definite D call. The CDR3 loop spans 13 amino acids. From germline, CDR1 is ENHRY and CDR2 SYGVKD. The V end was cut by 4 bases, the J end by 5 bases, with 9 bases between. CDR3 protein: CAISGPRDNEQFF. The CDR3 coding sequence is TGTGCCATCAGTGGACCCCGGGACAATGAGCAGTTCTTC.

The count of this clone is one. The V and J genes are TRBV25-1 and TRBJ1-2; 8 bases match TRBD1. CDR1 and CDR2 from the germline V gene are MGHDK and SYGVNS. This CDR3 region has 14 residues. V gave up 7 bases and J gave up 2 bases; unmatched junction bases: 6. CDR3 sequence: CASKGTGRNYGYTF. CDR3 in DNA: TGTGCCAGCAAGGGGACAGGCAGAAACTATGGCTACACCTTC.

This chain joins TRBV5-4 and TRBJ1-2, with 9 positions matching TRBD1. Germline loops: CDR1 SGHNT, CDR2 YYREEE (reference sequence). Trimming at V came to 6 bases and at J to 4 bases, leaving 4 bases not matched to a gene. There are 13 residues in the CDR3. DNA for the CDR3: TGTGCCAGCAACACAGGGGGCACCTATGGCTACACCTTC. Encoded protein: CASNTGGTYGYTF.

The chain joins TRBV6-1 to TRBJ2-1; D is unclear. The length of the CDR3 is 11 residues. V lost 3 bases and J lost 13, with 10 bases in between. Looked up from germline, CDR1 is MNHNS and CDR2 is SASEGT. CDR3 region: CASSDLATQFF. For the CDR3, the DNA is TGTGCCAGCAGTGACCTTGCGACCCAGTTCTTC.

This clone has a single count. CDR3 DNA sequence: TGTGCCAGCAGTGTCCTGACAGGGCATGGCTACACCTTC. Its translation is CASSVLTGHGYTF. The chain has TRBV2 and TRBJ1-2; 7 bases map to TRBD1. Looked up from germline, CDR1 is SNHLY and CDR2 is FYNNEI. Trimming took 4 bases from V and 6 from J; bases not matched to a gene: 5. The CDR3 totals 13 residues.

The chain recombines TRBV15 with TRBJ1-1; 8 bases fit TRBD1. Germline V gives CDR1 LNHNV, CDR2 YYDKDF (reference sequence). The CDR3 contains 20 residues. V trimming: 0 bases; J trimming: 11 bases; junction bases outside the gene matches: 26. The CDR3 coding sequence is TGTGCCACCAGCAGAGATGGTTGGGGCCAGGGGGCTTTTTCACCCCATGGGGCTTTCTTT. This gives the protein CATSRDGWGQGAFSPHGAFF.

The genes are TRBV5-1 and TRBJ2-1; D possibly corresponds to TRBD2 (6 bases). The germline V gene has CDR1 SGHRS and CDR2 YFSETQ. The V gene lost 4 bases and the J gene lost 0 bases, with 23 bases spanning the gap. This CDR3 has 19 amino acids. CDR3 in amino acids: CASSPTPPSAGSSYNEQFF. The CDR3 bases are TGCGCCAGCAGCCCCACCCCCCCGTCCGCGGGGTCCTCCTACAATGAGCAGTTCTTC.

The chain employs TRBV6-5 and TRBJ1-5; D not resolved. This CDR3 is 13 amino acids long. Germline lookup yields CDR1 MNHEY and CDR2 SVGAGI. Trimming removed 4 bases from V and 0 bases from J, with 4 bases in between. CDR3 region: CASSWTSNQPQHF. CDR3 nucleotides: TGTGCCAGCAGTTGGACTAGCAATCAGCCCCAGCATTTT.